The clone carrying this T cell receptor (beta chain) has a single count. Its antigen is undetermined. The sample originates from a study of T cell responses to AZD1222 COVID-19 vaccine. Across the whole study: The study pooled second doses at about 4 or about 12 weeks. General observations from the study: Variant regions that are unmutated are reportedly the target of nearly half of spike-specific TCRs. Donors skewed white British and female; clonal diversity was possibly underestimated. At baseline, seropositivity was found in only six or seven AZD1222 recipients.

Clones were read by immunoSEQ multiplex PCR, and TCRdb kept only the in-frame ones, dropping some. The sample gives about 150,000 clones, approximately 90% of which show up once; around 5% is in the top ten. The CDR3 loop spans 15 amino acids. The chain links TRBV21-1 to TRBJ2-5; no check of the table's D call, TRBD2, against the DNA was made. TRBV21-1 is recorded as a pseudogene. The sequence derives from an adult in good health. Sequences were derived from peripheral blood, sampled on day 0 of AZD1222 vaccination. CDR3 in amino acids: CASSTLAGVQETQYF. The CDR3 DNA sequence: TGTGCCAGCAGCACTCTAGCGGGAGTCCAAGAGACCCAGTACTTC.